This entry is about one TCR beta chain. Its antigen remains unknown. The method was immunoSEQ multiplex PCR; TCRdb's version includes in-frame clones alone and lacks a portion of them. The sample yields some 120,000 clones, over 75% seen once. This sample was taken from a study of T cell responses to AZD1222 COVID-19 vaccine. Study-wide results and caveats: Vaccine-associated CD4 TCRs ranged over spike, dominating at 160-218 and 743-854. Recipients of AZD1222 seropositive at baseline numbered only five or six.

Per the germline V gene, CDR1 is SGHDT and CDR2 is YYEEEE. Trimming stripped 2 bases from V and 1 base from J, with 9 bases between. The CDR3 covers 14 residues. This receptor was obtained from an adult in good health. Sequencing used peripheral blood, obtained on day 0 of MenACWY control vaccination. This chain links TRBV5-6 with TRBJ1-1; TRBD1 is a possible D gene (5 bases). In DNA, the CDR3 is TGTGCCAGCAGCTTCAGGGCGAGGAACACTGAAGCTTTCTTT. Its translation: CASSFRARNTEAFF.